A selection of T cell receptor beta chains follows, all from one sample in a study of cytomegalovirus exposure and HLA in healthy donors. TCRdb's copy holds only in-frame clones and misses some; the assay was immunoSEQ multiplex PCR. The sample comprises 90,000 to 100,000 clones, about 74% of which are singletons, and about 8.3% rests with the top ten. Sequencing was performed on PBMCs. The source of these receptors is a female donor in good health and CMV-seronegative. CDR3s include the opening cysteine and the closing phenylalanine or tryptophan. The D gene is left open where the match is weak. Part of the rows lack a size; the others show once, few, many or a class for expanded clones.

V,D,J,size,CDR3,DNA
TRBV5-1,TRBD1,TRBJ2-2,NA,CASSSTGTGYTGELFF,TGCGCCAGCAGCTCTACCGGGACAGGGTACACCGGGGAGCTGTTTTTT
TRBV2,NA,TRBJ2-5,few,CASSEEGWTGDQYF,TGTGCCAGCAGTGAAGAGGGCTGGACGGGGGACCAGTACTTC
TRBV5-1,TRBD2,TRBJ2-7,NA,CASSSGLAGAGSEQYF,TGCGCCAGCAGCTCGGGACTAGCGGGAGCCGGAAGCGAGCAGTACTTC
TRBV27,NA,TRBJ2-2,NA,CASRGGALNTGELFF,TGTGCCAGCAGGGGGGGGGCGCTGAACACCGGGGAGCTGTTTTTT
TRBV2,NA,TRBJ2-1,NA,CASSGSSYNEQFF,TGTGCCAGCAGTGGCAGCTCCTACAATGAGCAGTTCTTC
TRBV7-3,NA,TRBJ2-3,NA,CASSLAGSTDTQYF,TGTGCCAGCAGCTTAGCGGGCAGCACAGATACGCAGTATTTT
TRBV7-8,NA,TRBJ2-7,few,CASSLGTGRGEQYF,TGTGCCAGCAGCTTAGGCACAGGGAGGGGCGAGCAGTACTTC
TRBV19,TRBD1,TRBJ1-1,NA,CASSRDRVKAFF,TGTGCCAGTAGCAGGGACAGGGTGAAAGCTTTCTTT
TRBV7-8,TRBD2,TRBJ2-1,NA,CASSVTSGIHEQFF,TGTGCCAGCAGCGTGACTAGCGGAATACATGAGCAGTTCTTC
TRBV7-6,TRBD2,TRBJ2-5,once,CASSSDRGGWETQYF,TGTGCCAGCAGCTCCGATCGGGGGGGCTGGGAGACCCAGTACTTC
TRBV15,NA,TRBJ2-3,NA,CATSRGGAGTDTQYF,TGTGCCACCAGCAGAGGGGGCGCGGGCACAGATACGCAGTATTTT
TRBV5-4,NA,TRBJ2-7,NA,CASSVGRQYEQYF,TGTGCCAGCAGCGTCGGGAGACAGTACGAGCAGTACTTC
TRBV6-5,TRBD1,TRBJ2-7,NA,CASSYDRASYEQYF,TGTGCCAGCAGTTACGACAGGGCCAGTTACGAGCAGTACTTC
TRBV2,NA,TRBJ1-5,NA,CASTTGNNQPQHF,TGTGCCAGCACTACAGGTAACAATCAGCCCCAGCATTTT
TRBV19,NA,TRBJ1-6,NA,CASSIYGSDYNSPLHF,TGTGCCAGTAGTATATATGGCAGTGACTATAATTCACCCCTCCACTTT
TRBV7-3,TRBD2,TRBJ2-1,NA,CASSLLAGVYEQFF,TGTGCCAGCAGCTTGCTAGCGGGAGTATATGAGCAGTTCTTC
TRBV19,TRBD1,TRBJ1-5,NA,CASSPGPGGRSNQPQHF,TGTGCCAGTAGTCCAGGGCCAGGGGGTCGTAGCAATCAGCCCCAGCATTTT
TRBV5-1,NA,TRBJ1-1,NA,CASGRGRDTEAFF,TGCGCCAGCGGAAGGGGAAGGGACACTGAAGCTTTCTTT
TRBV6-1,NA,TRBJ2-7,NA,CASSLEQGYEQYF,TGTGCCAGCAGTCTCGAACAGGGCTACGAGCAGTACTTC
TRBV21-1,NA,TRBJ1-1,NA,CASSKDPGLGNTEAFF,TGTGCCAGCAGCAAAGACCCAGGGCTGGGGAACACTGAAGCTTTCTTT
TRBV14,TRBD1,TRBJ1-1,NA,CASSPLQGGNTEAFF,TGTGCCAGCAGCCCGCTACAGGGGGGGAACACTGAAGCTTTCTTT
TRBV9,NA,TRBJ2-1,NA,CASSASKNEQFF,TGTGCCAGCAGCGCGTCTAAGAATGAGCAGTTCTTC
TRBV7-6,TRBD1,TRBJ1-2,few,CASSLAETGSVGGYTF,TGTGCCAGCAGCTTAGCAGAGACAGGGTCGGTTGGTGGCTACACCTTC